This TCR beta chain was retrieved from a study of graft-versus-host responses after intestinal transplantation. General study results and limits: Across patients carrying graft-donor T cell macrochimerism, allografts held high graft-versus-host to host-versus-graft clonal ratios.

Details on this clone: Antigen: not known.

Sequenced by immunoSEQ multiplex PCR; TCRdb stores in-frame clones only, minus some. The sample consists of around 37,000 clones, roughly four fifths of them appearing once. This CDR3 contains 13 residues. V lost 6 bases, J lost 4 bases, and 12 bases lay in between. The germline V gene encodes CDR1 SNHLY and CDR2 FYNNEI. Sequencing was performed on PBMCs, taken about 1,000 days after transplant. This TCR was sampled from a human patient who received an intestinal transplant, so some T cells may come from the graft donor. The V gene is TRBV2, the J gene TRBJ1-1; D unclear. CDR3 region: CASREPGGTEAFF. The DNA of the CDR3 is TGTGCCAGCAGGGAGCCCGGCGGCACTGAAGCTTTCTTT.